This T cell receptor beta chain was found in a study of Graves' ophthalmopathy and Graves' hyperthyroidism. The CDR3 consists of 12 residues. The V gene's germline CDR1 is KGHSH and CDR2 LQKENI. Amplified TCR beta CDR3 regions were obtained using RNA transcripts as template. Second-round multiplex PCR came after first-round RT-PCR with HTBI primers. Via MiXCR, TCRdb re-called the multiplex PCR reads, giving one row per CDR3 protein. This table has about 390,000 distinct CDR3 sequences, 15% appearing once. Comment on this clonotype: A junction boundary mismatches the germline segment, possibly from a read error.

The sequencing input was peripheral blood. The chain employs TRBV18 and TRBJ2-3; D gene unclear. The sequence was obtained from a woman aged 18-29 years with stable Graves' hyperthyroidism. CDR3 sequence reads: CSSSTRTDTQYF. The CDR3 coding sequence is TGTTCCAGCTCGACCCGAACAGATACGCAGTATTTT.